These 22 T cell receptor beta chains came from one sample sequenced in a study of T cell responses to AZD1222 COVID-19 vaccine. Sequencing was performed with immunoSEQ multiplex PCR; in TCRdb, only in-frame clones are kept and a portion is missing. The data hold some 86,000 clones, with roughly 90% observed a single time. The input for sequencing was peripheral blood, taken 28 days after the second AZD1222 dose. The origin of the receptors is an adult who received the AZD1222 COVID-19 vaccine.

The chain links TRBV6-2 or TRBV6-3 to TRBJ1-2; D is possibly TRBD1 (6 bases). V lost 0 bases to trimming and J lost 2 bases, with 16 bases between them. Germline CDR1 and CDR2: MNHEY and SVGEGT. The CDR3 is made up of 17 amino acids. Here the CDR3 reads CASSYSIEATGNYGYTF. The CDR3 nucleotides are TGTGCCAGCAGTTACTCGATTGAGGCAACAGGGAACTATGGCTACACCTTC.

This rearrangement joins TRBV24-1 to TRBJ1-2, with 9 bases fitting TRBD1. From germline, CDR1 is KGHDR and CDR2 SFDVKD. J lost 6 bases, V lost 4 bases, and 5 bases had no gene match. The CDR3 is 14 residues long. The CDR3 sequence: CATSDWDRDHGYTF. In nucleotides, the CDR3 is TGTGCCACCAGTGACTGGGACAGGGACCATGGCTACACCTTC.

The genes are TRBV7-3 and TRBJ1-2, with 7 bases aligning to TRBD1. V shed 5 bases, J shed 7 bases, and the junction held 7 bases outside the gene matches. The germline V gene encodes CDR1 SGHTA and CDR2 FQGTGA. CDR3 length: 13 amino acids. CDR3 nucleotides: TGTGCCAGCAGCCAGGGAGGGGGCGGTGGCTACACCTTC. Translating gives CASSQGGGGGYTF.

The chain links TRBV7-3 to TRBJ1-5; 8 bases match TRBD1. The V segment lost 5 bases and the J segment 6 bases; nucleotides outside the gene matches: 3. This CDR3 has 13 amino acids. CDR1 SGHTA and CDR2 FQGTGA come from the germline V gene. The CDR3 DNA reads TGTGCCAGCAGCCCACAGGGGGGTCAGCCCCAGCATTTT. Translating it yields CASSPQGGQPQHF.

This sequence joins TRBV5-1 and TRBJ1-6, with D tentatively TRBD1 (5 bases). Germline values: CDR1 SGHRS, CDR2 YFSETQ. The CDR3 length is 15 residues. V lost 3 bases and J 5 bases, leaving 12 bases between the germline ends. CDR3 nucleotides: TGCGCCAGCAGCTCCACCATGGGGGATAATTCACCCCTCCACTTT. It codes for CASSSTMGDNSPLHF.

The chain employs TRBV2 and TRBJ2-1; TRBD1 agrees at 11 bases. This CDR3 is built from 16 residues. V dropped 6 bases and J dropped 12; count of bases not matched to a gene: 16. CDR1 is SNHLY, CDR2 FYNNEI, per germline. The CDR3 bases are TGTGCCAGCAGCCCTTACACGGGACAGGGGGGGCGGTGGCAGTTCTTC. This translates into CASSPYTGQGGRWQFF.

The genes are TRBV24-1 and TRBJ1-1, with a weak D call TRBD1 (6 bases). The CDR3 has 13 amino acids. V lost 9 bases and J lost 6, with 16 bases in between. CDR1 is KGHDR, CDR2 SFDVKD, per germline. In DNA, the CDR3 is TGTGCCACCGCCACAGGGACAAACGCTGAAGCTTTCTTT. Amino acids: CATATGTNAEAFF.

The chain carries TRBV21-1 and TRBJ1-1. TRBV21-1 is marked as a pseudogene. The CDR3 is 14 residues long. CDR3 residues: CASSKDALWGPAFF. The CDR3, as DNA: TGTGCCAGCAGCAAAGATGCCCTGTGGGGACCGGCTTTCTTT.

The chain employs TRBV6-5 and TRBJ1-1; D is ambiguous. The CDR3 totals 12 residues. V lost 0 bases, J lost 11 bases, and 10 bases lay in between. Germline CDR1 is MNHEY and CDR2 is SVGAGI. The CDR3 DNA reads TGTGCCAGCAGTTACTCAGGCCAGTGGGCTTTCTTT. Translating it yields CASSYSGQWAFF.

The chain recombines TRBV5-1 with TRBJ1-4; 9 bases match TRBD1. Germline CDR1 SGHRS, CDR2 YFSETQ. The CDR3 consists of 16 residues. V dropped 0 bases and J dropped 3; count of bases not matched to a gene: 3. The CDR3 nucleotides read TGCGCCAGCAGCTTGGCCAACAGGGGGCCTAATGAAAAACTGTTTTTT. Translated, it gives CASSLANRGPNEKLFF. Supplemented by reference TRBV5-1 and TRBJ1-4, the full variable domain reads KAGVTQTPRYLIKTRGQQVTLSCSPISGHRSVSWYQQTPGQGLQFLFEYFSETQRNKGNFPGRFSGRQFSNSRSEMNVSTLELGDSALYLCASSLANRGPNEKLFFGSGTQLSVL.

The J gene is TRBJ2-1, the V gene TRBV14; D call uncertain. The CDR3 has 16 residues. The germline V gene has CDR1 SGHDN and CDR2 FVKESK. The germline V and J ends were trimmed by 4 bases and 1 base, with 14 bases remaining between them. The CDR3 DNA is TGTGCCAGCAGCCCCGGAGTGGCGGCTTCCTACAATGAGCAGTTCTTC. Its translation is CASSPGVAASYNEQFF.

This clone was seen only once. The chain joins TRBV28 to TRBJ1-1; weak D call: TRBD1 (5 bases). V lost 6 bases and J lost 7, with 15 bases in between. Germline V lookup: CDR1 MDHEN, CDR2 SYDVKM. CDR3 length: 13 amino acids. CDR3 bases: TGTGCCAGCAGGGGGCGAGGGAGGGATGAAGCTTTCTTT. It specifies CASRGRGRDEAFF.

The chain combines TRBV28 with TRBJ2-1, with D perhaps TRBD2 (6 bases). V shed 7 bases and J shed 4 bases, with 14 bases lying between them. Germline lookup yields CDR1 MDHEN and CDR2 SYDVKM. This CDR3 region has 14 residues. CDR3 residues: CASISGENYNEQFF. DNA of the CDR3: TGTGCCAGCATCTCGGGGGAAAATTACAATGAGCAGTTCTTC.

This clone was recorded once. V usage is TRBV6-2 or TRBV6-3 and J usage is TRBJ1-1; 7 bases fit TRBD1. Looked up from germline, CDR1 is MNHEY and CDR2 is SVGEGT. Trimming took 6 bases from V and 4 from J; bases not matched to a gene: 8. This CDR3 has 14 amino acids. The CDR3 sequence is CASSPQGGATEAFF. The DNA of the CDR3 is TGTGCCAGCAGCCCTCAGGGGGGTGCCACTGAAGCTTTCTTT.

The rearrangement joins TRBV6-4 to TRBJ1-3; 9 bases are a match to TRBD1. The CDR3 is made up of 16 amino acids. Germline lookup yields CDR1 MRHNA and CDR2 SNTAGT. V shed 4 bases, J shed 4 bases, and the junction held 8 bases outside the gene matches. The CDR3 nucleotides are TGTGCCAGCAGTGGGCTACAGGGGGCTAAAGGAAACACCATATATTTT. As protein: CASSGLQGAKGNTIYF.

The rearrangement links TRBV5-1 to TRBJ2-7; TRBD2 matches 8 bases. With 6 bases clipped from V and 2 bases from J, the junction kept 7 bases outside the gene matches. This CDR3 is built from 14 residues. The germline CDR1 and CDR2 sequences are SGHRS and YFSETQ. The CDR3 sequence: CASTGGSGTYEQYF. As DNA, the CDR3 is TGCGCCAGCACAGGAGGTAGCGGGACCTACGAGCAGTACTTC.

The rearrangement joins TRBV12-3 or TRBV12-4 to TRBJ2-1; the D is unclear. Deletions cut 3 bases from V and 11 bases from J, with 8 bases between. The CDR3 length is 11 residues. CDR3 protein: CASSFEQKQFF. The CDR3 nucleotides read TGTGCCAGCAGTTTCGAACAGAAGCAGTTCTTC.

Turning to this clone: An end of the junction differs from the germline gene, which may be a read error. V usage is TRBV6-5 and J usage is TRBJ1-2, with a weak D call TRBD1 (5 bases). This CDR3 is built from 16 residues. From germline, CDR1 is MNHEY and CDR2 SVGAGI. CDR3 bases: TGTGCCAGCAGTTACAATCCTTGGGGACCCAACTCTGGCTACACCTTC. Residues: CASSYNPWGPNSGYTF.

This clone was observed a handful of times. The chain recombines TRBV12-3 or TRBV12-4 with TRBJ1-2, with TRBD1 identical over 7 bases. V dropped 6 bases and J dropped 8; count of bases not matched to a gene: 9. This CDR3 region has 13 residues. The CDR3, as DNA: TGTGCCAGCAGATCCGACAGGGATAAGGGCTACACCTTC. Protein sequence: CASRSDRDKGYTF.

The V and J genes are TRBV11-2 and TRBJ1-3, with D uncertain. The germline gives CDR1 SGHAT, CDR2 FQNNGV. This CDR3 comprises 15 residues. V was clipped by 1 base and J by 0 bases, with 7 bases between them. As DNA, the CDR3 is TGTGCCAGCAGCTTAGTGGCCCTCTCTGGAAACACCATATATTTT. It codes for CASSLVALSGNTIYF.

The chain combines TRBV15 with TRBJ2-3; maybe TRBD2 (6 bases). Trimming pared 5 bases from V and 0 bases from J, leaving 15 bases between. The length of the CDR3 is 16 residues. Per the germline V gene, CDR1 is LNHNV and CDR2 is YYDKDF (reference sequence). CDR3 sequence reads: CATSGTGSPSTDTQYF. CDR3 bases: TGTGCCACCAGCGGGACCGGGAGCCCTAGCACAGATACGCAGTATTTT.

The gene calls are TRBV28 and TRBJ2-7; the match to TRBD2 covers 13 bases. Germline V CDR1 and CDR2: MDHEN, SYDVKM. There are 15 residues in the CDR3. V shed 6 bases, J shed 3 bases, and the junction held 5 bases outside the gene matches. The CDR3 protein is CASRLTSGRNYEQYF. Written as DNA, the CDR3 is TGTGCCAGCAGACTGACTAGCGGGAGGAACTACGAGCAGTACTTC.